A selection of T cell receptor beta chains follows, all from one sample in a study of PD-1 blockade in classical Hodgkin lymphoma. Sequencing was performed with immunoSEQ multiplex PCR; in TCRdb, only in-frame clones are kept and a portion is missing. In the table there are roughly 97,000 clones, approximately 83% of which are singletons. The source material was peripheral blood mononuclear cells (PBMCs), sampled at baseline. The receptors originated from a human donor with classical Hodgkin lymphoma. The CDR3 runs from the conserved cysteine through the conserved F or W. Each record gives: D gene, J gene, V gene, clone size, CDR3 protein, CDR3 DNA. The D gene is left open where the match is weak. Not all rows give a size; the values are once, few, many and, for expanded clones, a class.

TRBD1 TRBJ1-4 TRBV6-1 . CASQTTGAGEKLFF TGTGCCAGTCAGACGACAGGGGCAGGGGAAAAACTGTTTTTT
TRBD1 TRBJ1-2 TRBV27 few CASSLFGTGGSSYTF TGTGCCAGCAGTTTATTTGGGACAGGGGGTTCGAGCTACACCTTC
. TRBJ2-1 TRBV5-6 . CASRVLGGAYNEQFF TGTGCCAGCAGGGTCCTAGGAGGGGCGTACAATGAGCAGTTCTTC
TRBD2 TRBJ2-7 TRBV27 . CASSQGLAGVDEQYF TGTGCCAGCAGTCAAGGACTAGCGGGAGTCGACGAGCAGTACTTC
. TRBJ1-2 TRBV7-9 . CATLPQGYGYTF TGTGCCACCCTCCCCCAGGGTTATGGCTACACCTTC
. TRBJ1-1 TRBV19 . CASRGPAVNTEAFF TGTGCCAGTAGGGGCCCGGCGGTGAACACTGAAGCTTTCTTT
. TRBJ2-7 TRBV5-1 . CASSPGAYEQYF TGCGCCAGCAGCCCAGGGGCCTACGAGCAGTACTTC
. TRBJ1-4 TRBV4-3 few CASSQEGGGRGEKLFF TGCGCCAGCAGCCAAGAGGGTGGCGGGAGGGGTGAAAAACTGTTTTTT
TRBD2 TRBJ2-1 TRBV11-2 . CASSRSMTSGMDEQFF TGTGCCAGCAGCCGAAGTATGACTAGCGGGATGGATGAGCAGTTCTTC
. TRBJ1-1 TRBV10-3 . CATRDRANTEAFF TGTGCCACCCGGGACCGGGCGAACACTGAAGCTTTCTTT
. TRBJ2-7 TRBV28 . CASSTTRYEQYF TGTGCCAGCAGTACCACACGATACGAGCAGTACTTC
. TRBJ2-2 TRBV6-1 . CASSVGVSTGELFF TGTGCCAGCAGTGTGGGGGTGAGCACCGGGGAGCTGTTTTTT
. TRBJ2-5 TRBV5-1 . CASSLGGIELVETQYF TGCGCCAGCAGCTTGGGGGGGATTGAGCTTGTGGAGACCCAGTACTTC
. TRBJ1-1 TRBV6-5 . CASSYSGSNTEAFF TGTGCCAGCAGTTACTCAGGGTCGAACACTGAAGCTTTCTTT
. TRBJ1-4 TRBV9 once CASSVQGHYNEKLFF TGTGCCAGCAGCGTCCAGGGTCATTATAATGAAAAACTGTTTTTT
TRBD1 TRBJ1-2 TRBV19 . CASSIARGYGYTF TGTGCCAGTAGTATAGCCAGGGGGTATGGCTACACCTTC
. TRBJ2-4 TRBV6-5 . CASCHGGENIQYF TGTGCCAGCTGTCATGGAGGCGAAAACATTCAGTACTTC
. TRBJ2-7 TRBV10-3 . CAISETPGHGDEQYF TGTGCCATCAGTGAGACACCGGGACACGGAGACGAGCAGTACTTC
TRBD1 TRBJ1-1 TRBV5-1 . CASSSQQGGNTEAFF TGCGCCAGCAGCTCCCAACAGGGGGGAAACACTGAAGCTTTCTTT
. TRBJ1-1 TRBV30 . CAWSVFKNTEAFF TGTGCCTGGAGTGTATTCAAGAACACTGAAGCTTTCTTT